This T cell receptor (beta chain) was identified in a study of T-cell reconstitution after alpha-beta-depleted transplantation in children. This clonotype occurred many times. Germline loops: CDR1 SGHAT, CDR2 FQDESV (reference sequence). The germline V and J ends were trimmed by 2 bases and 2 bases, with 21 bases remaining between them. This CDR3 has 18 residues. Unique molecular identifiers were used to barcode this TCRbeta library. One entry per CDR3 protein results from TCRdb running MiXCR on the PCR reads. This table has around 180,000 distinct CDR3 sequences, approximately 12% appearing once. The chain joins TRBV11-1 to TRBJ1-2; a possible D gene is TRBD1 (6 bases). The starting material was PBMCs, obtained before TCRalphabeta/CD19-depleted stem cell transplant. The TCR was taken from a boy between 2 and 10 years old with acute myeloid leukemia, due to receive a stem cell transplant. The CDR3 coding sequence is TGTGCCAGCAGCTTATATAGCGGAGCGGGGGGCCAAAACTATGGCTACACCTTC. Amino acid sequence: CASSLYSGAGGQNYGYTF.